This TCR beta chain was profiled in a study of blood T cells in healthy people across ages. The study's findings and limits: Both higher diversity and more naive CD4+ cells marked long-lived donors when set against aged donors.

Together with a sample-barcoded 5' primer, a J-beta primer mix was included in a second PCR lasting about 6 to 11 cycles. TCRdb independently ran MiXCR on the 5' RACE reads; one entry per CDR3 protein. The sample contains roughly 900,000 distinct CDR3 sequences, roughly 50% of which appear only once. Note on this clonotype: Its antigen remains unidentified.

CDR1 is MDHEN, CDR2 SYDVKM, per germline. CDR3 length: 15 residues. Peripheral blood, about 10 milliliters per donor, was collected. The sequenced sample consisted of blood. The sequence was obtained from a young man in good health. The chain uses TRBV28 and TRBJ2-5; TRBD1 matches at 9 bases. The closer fit of TRBJ2-7 to the DNA end suggests the J call may be wrong. As DNA, the CDR3 is TGTGCCAGCAGTTCCCCCGGGACAGGGTTCCACGAGCAGTACTTC. Translation: CASSSPGTGFHEQYF.